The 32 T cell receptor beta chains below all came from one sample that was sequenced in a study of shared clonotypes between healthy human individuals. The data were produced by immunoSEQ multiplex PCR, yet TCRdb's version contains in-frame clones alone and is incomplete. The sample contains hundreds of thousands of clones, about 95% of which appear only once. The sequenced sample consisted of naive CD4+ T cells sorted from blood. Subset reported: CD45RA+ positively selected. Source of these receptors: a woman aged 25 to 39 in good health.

The CDR3 nucleotides read TGTGCCAGCAGCCGTCAGGAGAATAGCAATCAGCCCCAGCATTTT. This translates into CASSRQENSNQPQHF. The chain links TRBV11-2 to TRBJ1-5; D gene unclear. V was trimmed by 5 bases and J by 0 bases, leaving 11 bases between them. The CDR3 spans 15 residues. Germline V CDR1 and CDR2: SGHAT, FQNNGV.

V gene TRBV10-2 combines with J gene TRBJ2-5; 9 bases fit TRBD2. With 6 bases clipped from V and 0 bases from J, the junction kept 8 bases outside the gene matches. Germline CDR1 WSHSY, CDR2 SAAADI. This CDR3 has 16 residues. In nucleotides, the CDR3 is TGCGCCAGCAGACGAGGCTCTAGCGGGGACCAAGAGACCCAGTACTTC. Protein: CASRRGSSGDQETQYF.

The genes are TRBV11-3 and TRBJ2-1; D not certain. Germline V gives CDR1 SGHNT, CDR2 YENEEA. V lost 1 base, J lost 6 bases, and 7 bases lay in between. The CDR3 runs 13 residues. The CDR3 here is CASSLGPSNEQFF. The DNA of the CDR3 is TGTGCCAGCAGCTTAGGTCCGAGCAATGAGCAGTTCTTC.

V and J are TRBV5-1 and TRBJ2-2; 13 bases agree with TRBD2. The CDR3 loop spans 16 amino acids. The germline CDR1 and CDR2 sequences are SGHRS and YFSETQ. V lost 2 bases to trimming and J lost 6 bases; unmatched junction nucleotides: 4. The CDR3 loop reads CASSFTSGRVAGELFF. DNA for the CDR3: TGCGCCAGCAGCTTCACTAGCGGGAGGGTCGCCGGGGAGCTGTTTTTT.

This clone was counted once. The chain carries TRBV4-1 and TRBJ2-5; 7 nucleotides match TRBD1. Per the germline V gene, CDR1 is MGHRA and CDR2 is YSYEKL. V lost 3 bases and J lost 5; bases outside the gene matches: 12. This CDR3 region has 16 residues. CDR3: CASSQALGTALETQYF. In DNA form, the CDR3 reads TGCGCCAGCAGCCAGGCGCTAGGGACAGCCCTGGAGACCCAGTACTTC.

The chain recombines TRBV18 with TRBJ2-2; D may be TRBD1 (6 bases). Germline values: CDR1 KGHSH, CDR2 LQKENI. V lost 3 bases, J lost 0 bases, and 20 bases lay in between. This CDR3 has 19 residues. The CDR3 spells CASSPYGTSSYTNTGELFF. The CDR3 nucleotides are TGTGCCAGCTCACCGTACGGGACATCTTCATACACGAACACCGGGGAGCTGTTTTTT.

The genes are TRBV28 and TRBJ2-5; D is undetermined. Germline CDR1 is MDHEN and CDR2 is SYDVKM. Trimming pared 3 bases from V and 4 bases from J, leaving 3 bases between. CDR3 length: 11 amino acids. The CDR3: CASSFGETQYF. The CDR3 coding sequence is TGTGCCAGCAGTTTCGGAGAGACCCAGTACTTC.

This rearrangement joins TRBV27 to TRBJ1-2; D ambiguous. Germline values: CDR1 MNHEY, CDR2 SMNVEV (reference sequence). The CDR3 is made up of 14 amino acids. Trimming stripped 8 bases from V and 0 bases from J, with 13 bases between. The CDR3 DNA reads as TGTGCCAGCGCCCGGGCCGGAGCTAACTATGGCTACACCTTC. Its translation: CASARAGANYGYTF.

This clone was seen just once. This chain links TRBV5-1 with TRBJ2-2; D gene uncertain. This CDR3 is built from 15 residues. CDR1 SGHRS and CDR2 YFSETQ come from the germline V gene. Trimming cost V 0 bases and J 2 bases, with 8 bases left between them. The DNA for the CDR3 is TGCGCCAGCAGCTTGGGTGGCGTTAACACCGGGGAGCTGTTTTTT. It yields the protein CASSLGGVNTGELFF.

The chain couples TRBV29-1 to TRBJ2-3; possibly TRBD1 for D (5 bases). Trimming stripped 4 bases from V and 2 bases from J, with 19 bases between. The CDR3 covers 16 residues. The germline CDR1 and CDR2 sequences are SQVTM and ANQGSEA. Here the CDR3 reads CSVGMGRDGNTDTQYF. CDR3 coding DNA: TGCAGCGTTGGAATGGGGCGAGACGGAAACACAGATACGCAGTATTTT.

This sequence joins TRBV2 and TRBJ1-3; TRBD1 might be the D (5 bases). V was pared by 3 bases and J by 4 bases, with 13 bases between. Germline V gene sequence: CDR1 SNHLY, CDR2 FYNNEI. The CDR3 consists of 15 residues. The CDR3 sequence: CASSDRSGTGNTIYF. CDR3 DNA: TGTGCCAGCAGTGATAGGTCAGGGACGGGAAACACCATATATTTT.

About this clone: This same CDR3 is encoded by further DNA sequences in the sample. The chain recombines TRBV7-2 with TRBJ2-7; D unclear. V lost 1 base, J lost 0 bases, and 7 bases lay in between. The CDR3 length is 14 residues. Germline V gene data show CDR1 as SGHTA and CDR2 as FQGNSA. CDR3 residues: CASSLGAASYEQYF. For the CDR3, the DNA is TGTGCCAGCAGCTTAGGCGCTGCCTCCTACGAGCAGTACTTC.

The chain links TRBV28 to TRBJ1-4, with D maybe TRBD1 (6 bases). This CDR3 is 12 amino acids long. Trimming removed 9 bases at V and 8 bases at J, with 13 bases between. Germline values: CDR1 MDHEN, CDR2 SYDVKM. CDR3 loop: CASRTEQEKLFF. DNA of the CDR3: TGTGCCAGTCGGACAGAGCAGGAAAAACTGTTTTTT.

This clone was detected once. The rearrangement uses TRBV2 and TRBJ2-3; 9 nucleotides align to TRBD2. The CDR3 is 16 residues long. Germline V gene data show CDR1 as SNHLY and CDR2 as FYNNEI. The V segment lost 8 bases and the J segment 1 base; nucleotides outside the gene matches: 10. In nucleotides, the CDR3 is TGTGCCAGCTCACGGACTAGCGAGGTTCGCACAGATACGCAGTATTTT. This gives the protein CASSRTSEVRTDTQYF. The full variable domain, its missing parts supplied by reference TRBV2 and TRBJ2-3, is EPEVTQTPSHQVTQMGQEVILRCVPISNHLYFYWYRQILGQKVEFLVSFYNNEISEKSEIFDDQFSVERPDGSNFTLKIRSTKLEDSAMYFCASSRTSEVRTDTQYFGPGTRLTVL.

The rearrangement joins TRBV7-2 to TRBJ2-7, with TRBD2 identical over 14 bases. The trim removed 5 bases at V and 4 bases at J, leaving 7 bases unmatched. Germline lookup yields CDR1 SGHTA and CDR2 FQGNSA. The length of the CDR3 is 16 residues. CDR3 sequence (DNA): TGTGCCAGCAGCACCGGGACTAGCGGGAGAACGTACGAGCAGTACTTC. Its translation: CASSTGTSGRTYEQYF.

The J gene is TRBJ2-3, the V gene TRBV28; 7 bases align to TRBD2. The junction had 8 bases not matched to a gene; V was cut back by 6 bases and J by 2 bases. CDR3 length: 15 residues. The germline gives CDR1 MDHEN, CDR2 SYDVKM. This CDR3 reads CASRGSGKNTDTQYF. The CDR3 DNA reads TGTGCCAGCAGGGGGAGCGGGAAGAACACAGATACGCAGTATTTT.

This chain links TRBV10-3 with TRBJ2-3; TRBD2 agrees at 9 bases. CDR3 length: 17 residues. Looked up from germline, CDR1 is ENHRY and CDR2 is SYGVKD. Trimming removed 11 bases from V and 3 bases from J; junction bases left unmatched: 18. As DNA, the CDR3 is TGTGCCGCCCGGAGAGCGGGGGGACGGGGGGAAACAGATACGCAGTATTTT. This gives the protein CAARRAGGRGETDTQYF.

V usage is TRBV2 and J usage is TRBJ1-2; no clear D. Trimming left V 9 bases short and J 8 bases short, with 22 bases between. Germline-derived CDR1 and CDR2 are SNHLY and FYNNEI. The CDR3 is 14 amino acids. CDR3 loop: CASRPTGPTRGYTF. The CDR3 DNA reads TGTGCCAGTCGCCCCACTGGGCCAACGCGGGGCTACACCTTC.

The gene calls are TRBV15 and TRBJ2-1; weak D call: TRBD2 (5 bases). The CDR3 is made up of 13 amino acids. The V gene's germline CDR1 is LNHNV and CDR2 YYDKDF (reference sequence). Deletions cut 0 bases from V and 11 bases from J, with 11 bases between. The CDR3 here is CATSRDRAEKQFF. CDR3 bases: TGTGCCACCAGCAGAGATCGAGCGGAGAAGCAGTTCTTC.

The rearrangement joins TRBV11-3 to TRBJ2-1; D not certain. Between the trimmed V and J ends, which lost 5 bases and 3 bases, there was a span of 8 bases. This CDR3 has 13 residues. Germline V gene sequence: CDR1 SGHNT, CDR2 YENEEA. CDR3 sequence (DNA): TGTGCCAGCAGCACGGACGGCTACAATGAGCAGTTCTTC. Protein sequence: CASSTDGYNEQFF.

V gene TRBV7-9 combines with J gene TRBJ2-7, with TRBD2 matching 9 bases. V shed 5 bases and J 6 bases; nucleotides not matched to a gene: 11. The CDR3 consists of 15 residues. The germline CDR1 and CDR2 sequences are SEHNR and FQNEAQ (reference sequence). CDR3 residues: CASSPPLAGDGEQYF. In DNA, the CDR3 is TGTGCCAGCAGCCCACCACTAGCGGGTGACGGCGAGCAGTACTTC.

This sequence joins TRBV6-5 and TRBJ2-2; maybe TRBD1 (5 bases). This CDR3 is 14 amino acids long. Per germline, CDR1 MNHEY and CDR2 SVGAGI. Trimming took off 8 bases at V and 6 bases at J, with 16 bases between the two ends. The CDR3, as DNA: TGTGCCAGCTCTTCAGGGTTTCGGGCCGGGGAGCTGTTTTTT. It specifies CASSSGFRAGELFF.

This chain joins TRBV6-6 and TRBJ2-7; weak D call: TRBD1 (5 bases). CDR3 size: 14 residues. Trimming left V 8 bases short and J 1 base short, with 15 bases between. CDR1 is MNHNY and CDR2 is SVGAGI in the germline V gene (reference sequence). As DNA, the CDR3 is TGTGCCAGCCGGAAGGGAACAGGTTCCTACGAGCAGTACTTC. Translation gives CASRKGTGSYEQYF.

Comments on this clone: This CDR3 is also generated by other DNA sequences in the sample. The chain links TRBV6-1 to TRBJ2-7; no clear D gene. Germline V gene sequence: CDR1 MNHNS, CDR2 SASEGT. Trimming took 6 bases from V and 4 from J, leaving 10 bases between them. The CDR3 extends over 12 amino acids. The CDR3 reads CASSPQGYEQYF. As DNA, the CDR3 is TGTGCCAGCAGCCCCCAAGGTTACGAGCAGTACTTC.

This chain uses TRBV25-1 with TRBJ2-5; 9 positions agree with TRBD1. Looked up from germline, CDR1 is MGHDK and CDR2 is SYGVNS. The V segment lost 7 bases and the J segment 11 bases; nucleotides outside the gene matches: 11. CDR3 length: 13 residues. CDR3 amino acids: CASKGTGSSEQYF. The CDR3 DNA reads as TGTGCCAGCAAGGGGACAGGGAGTTCTGAGCAGTACTTC.

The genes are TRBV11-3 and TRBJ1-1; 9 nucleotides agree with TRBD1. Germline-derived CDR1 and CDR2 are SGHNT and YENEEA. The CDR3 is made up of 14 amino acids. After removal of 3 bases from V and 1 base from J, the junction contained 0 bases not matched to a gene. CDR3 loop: CASSLGQGNTEAFF. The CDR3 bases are TGTGCCAGCAGCTTGGGACAGGGGAACACTGAAGCTTTCTTT.

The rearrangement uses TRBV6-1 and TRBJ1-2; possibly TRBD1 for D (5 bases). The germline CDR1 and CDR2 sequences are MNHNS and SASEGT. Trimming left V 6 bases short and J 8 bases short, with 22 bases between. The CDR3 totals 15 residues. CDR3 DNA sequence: TGTGCCAGCAGAGATGGGACCGGAGGGACGTACGGCTACACCTTC. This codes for CASRDGTGGTYGYTF.

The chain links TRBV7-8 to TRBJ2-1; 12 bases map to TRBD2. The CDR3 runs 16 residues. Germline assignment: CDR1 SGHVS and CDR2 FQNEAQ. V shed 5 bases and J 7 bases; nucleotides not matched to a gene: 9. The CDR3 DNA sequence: TGTGCCAGCAGCCCGGCGGGGACTAGCGGGTTGAATGAGCAGTTCTTC. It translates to CASSPAGTSGLNEQFF.

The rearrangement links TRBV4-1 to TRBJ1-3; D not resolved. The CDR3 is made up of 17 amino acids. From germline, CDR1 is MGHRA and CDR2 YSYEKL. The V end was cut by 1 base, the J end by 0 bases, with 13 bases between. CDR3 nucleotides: TGCGCCAGCAGCCAAGTCCAGCTATCATACTCTGGAAACACCATATATTTT. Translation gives CASSQVQLSYSGNTIYF.

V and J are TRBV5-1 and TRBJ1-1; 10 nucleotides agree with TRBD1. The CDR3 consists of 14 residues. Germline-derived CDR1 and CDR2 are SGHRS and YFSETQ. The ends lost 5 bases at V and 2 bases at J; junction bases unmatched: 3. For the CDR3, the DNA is TGCGCCAGCAGGGGGACAGGGGTCAACACTGAAGCTTTCTTT. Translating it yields CASRGTGVNTEAFF.

CDR3 DNA: TGCGCCAGCAGCTTGCAAGGGGGCAATCAGCCCCAGCATTTT. It is translated as CASSLQGGNQPQHF. The V gene is TRBV5-1, the J gene TRBJ1-5; D perhaps matches TRBD1 (5 bases). The germline gives CDR1 SGHRS, CDR2 YFSETQ. The CDR3 length is 14 residues. V was shortened by 1 base and J by 2 bases, with 7 bases between the two germline ends. Using reference TRBV5-1 and TRBJ1-5 for the parts outside the CDR3, the full variable domain is KAGVTQTPRYLIKTRGQQVTLSCSPISGHRSVSWYQQTPGQGLQFLFEYFSETQRNKGNFPGRFSGRQFSNSRSEMNVSTLELGDSALYLCASSLQGGNQPQHFGDGTRLSIL.

CDR3 in DNA: TGTGCCAGCAGCCCGAGGCGGGAGAGGGGCACCGGGGAGCTGTTTTTT. Amino acids: CASSPRRERGTGELFF. The chain links TRBV7-2 to TRBJ2-2; 7 bases map to TRBD2. The length of the CDR3 is 16 residues. V lost 5 bases and J lost 4; bases outside the gene matches: 10. Germline V CDR1 and CDR2: SGHTA, FQGNSA.